Listed below are T cell receptor beta chains from one sample, sequenced in a study of T cells in Graves' hyperthyroidism and ophthalmopathy. TCRdb ran MiXCR on the multiplex PCR reads and lists one entry per CDR3 protein. There are hundreds of thousands of distinct CDR3 sequences in the sample; about 15% occur only once, and less than 35% lies in the top ten. The sample taken for sequencing was blood. All receptors come from a woman in her 30s with Graves' hyperthyroidism. Each CDR3 is given with its conserved first and last residue. The D gene is left open where the match is weak. Clone sizes are given selectively: once, few, many, or a class where the clone is expanded.

d_gene	abundance	v_gene	j_gene	CDR3aa	CDR3nt
.	.	TRBV5-5	TRBJ1-3	CASSLFQPGSTIYF	TGTGCCAGCAGCTTGTTTCAGCCTGGAAGCACCATATATTTT
TRBD2	few	TRBV4-1	TRBJ2-1	CASSQESSGVYNEQFF	TGCGCCAGCAGCCAAGAGTCTAGCGGGGTATACAATGAGCAGTTCTTC
TRBD1	.	TRBV4-1	TRBJ2-3	CASSQDGSGTGGTDTQYF	TGCGCCAGCAGCCAAGATGGGTCCGGGACAGGGGGCACAGATACGCAGTATTTT
TRBD1	.	TRBV2	TRBJ2-7	CASSEIGTAYEQYF	TGTGCCAGCAGTGAGATTGGGACAGCCTACGAGCAGTACTTC
TRBD2	.	TRBV5-1	TRBJ2-7	CASSLRTSVYEQYF	TGCGCCAGCAGCTTACGGACTAGCGTCTACGAGCAGTACTTC
TRBD1	.	TRBV6-5	TRBJ1-3	CASSYVRQGGTIYF	TGTGCCAGCAGCTACGTCCGACAGGGTGGCACCATATATTTT
TRBD2	.	TRBV9	TRBJ2-1	CASSVSLAGGSMSYNEQFF	TGTGCCAGCAGCGTATCACTAGCGGGAGGAAGTATGTCCTACAATGAGCAGTTCTTC
.	few	TRBV2	TRBJ1-4	CASRRKPTNERLFF	TGTGCCAGCAGGCGAAAACCAACTAATGAAAGACTGTTTTTT
.	many	TRBV28	TRBJ1-5	CASSPMAGTYSNQPQHF	TGTGCCAGCAGCCCAATGGCCGGGACATATAGCAATCAGCCCCAGCATTTT
TRBD2	few	TRBV5-1	TRBJ2-5	CASSFAGGSLETQYF	TGCGCCAGCAGCTTTGCGGGAGGGTCTTTAGAGACCCAGTACTTC
.	.	TRBV15	TRBJ2-3	CATSRERTLQYF	TGTGCCACCAGCAGAGAGAGGACACTCCAGTATTTT
.	.	TRBV20-1	TRBJ2-3	CSAKGLKHKVTDTQYF	TGCAGTGCTAAAGGACTAAAACATAAAGTCACAGATACGCAGTATTTT
TRBD1	many	TRBV7-3	TRBJ2-3	CASSLTFNRGVSTDTQYF	TGTGCCAGCAGCTTAACCTTCAACAGGGGAGTGAGCACAGATACGCAGTATTTT
.	.	TRBV6-2/TRBV6-3	TRBJ2-7	CASSYSASFAFSYEQYF	TGTGCCAGCAGTTACTCGGCTAGTTTTGCGTTCTCCTACGAGCAGTACTTC
TRBD1	few	TRBV3-1	TRBJ2-2	CASSQTGGPGELFF	TGTGCCAGCAGCCAAACAGGGGGCCCCGGGGAGCTGTTTTTT
.	many	TRBV2	TRBJ1-1	CASGGYTEAFF	TGTGCCAGCGGGGGCTACACTGAAGCTTTCTTT
.	.	TRBV19	TRBJ2-6	CASTKTHSGVNVLTF	TGTGCCAGTACCAAGACTCACTCTGGGGTCAACGTCCTGACTTTC
.	once	TRBV28	TRBJ1-2	CGSSQQGGYGYTF	TGTGGCAGCAGCCAACAGGGAGGCTATGGCTACACCTTC
.	many	TRBV3-1	TRBJ1-6	CASSQEGGPNSPLHF	TGTGCCAGCAGCCAAGAAGGGGGGCCTAATTCACCCCTCCACTTT
.	.	TRBV20-1	TRBJ2-7	CSARDVEIGRKQYF	TGCAGTGCTAGAGATGTTGAAATCGGCAGGAAGCAGTACTTC
.	many	TRBV12-3/TRBV12-4	TRBJ1-1	CASSFPPREAFF	TGTGCCAGCAGTTTTCCACCTCGTGAAGCTTTCTTT
.	many	TRBV12-3/TRBV12-4	TRBJ2-3	CASTAGTDTQYF	TGTGCCAGCACCGCGGGGACAGATACGCAGTATTTT
.	many	TRBV28	TRBJ2-1	CASSFQGSYNEQFF	TGTGCCAGCAGTTTCCAGGGGTCCTACAATGAGCAGTTCTTC
.	few	TRBV20-1	TRBJ1-5	CSASSRGVGNQPQHF	TGCAGTGCTAGTTCAAGGGGGGTCGGCAATCAGCCCCAGCATTTT
TRBD2	.	TRBV19	TRBJ2-3	CASRISGRYTDTQYF	TGTGCCAGTAGGATTAGCGGGAGGTACACAGATACGCAGTATTTT
.	.	TRBV4-1	TRBJ2-7	CASSQETGVRSYEQYF	TGCGCCAGCAGCCAAGAGACGGGGGTTAGGTCCTACGAGCAGTACTTC
TRBD1	many	TRBV27	TRBJ2-7	CASSLSGTVGHEQYF	TGTGCCAGCAGTTTATCCGGGACAGTGGGGCACGAGCAGTACTTC
.	many	TRBV11-2	TRBJ2-3	CASSLDGDGQRSTDTQYF	TGTGCCAGCAGCTTAGATGGGGACGGTCAAAGAAGCACAGATACGCAGTATTTT
TRBD2	.	TRBV6-1	TRBJ2-5	CASSYGLAGEETQYF	TGTGCCAGCAGTTATGGGCTAGCGGGAGAGGAGACCCAGTACTTC
TRBD1	many	TRBV28	TRBJ1-1	CASSLWTGGAPEAFF	TGTGCCAGCAGTTTATGGACAGGGGGCGCTCCTGAAGCTTTCTTT
TRBD2	few	TRBV28	TRBJ2-3	CASSPTSGKGGKDTQYF	TGTGCCAGCAGTCCCACTAGCGGGAAAGGTGGTAAAGATACGCAGTATTTT
.	many	TRBV2	TRBJ2-3	CASTPVGNADTQYF	TGTGCCAGCACCCCTGTAGGGAATGCGGATACGCAGTATTTT
TRBD1	many	TRBV28	TRBJ2-7	CASRRTGAYEQYF	TGTGCCAGCAGGAGGACAGGCGCCTACGAGCAGTACTTC
TRBD1	many	TRBV12-3/TRBV12-4	TRBJ1-4	CASSVQGVREKLFF	TGTGCCAGCAGTGTCCAGGGGGTTAGAGAAAAACTGTTTTTT
.	many	TRBV7-9	TRBJ2-7	CASSSSPGTPIDEQYF	TGTGCCAGCAGCTCCAGTCCCGGGACCCCGATCGACGAGCAGTACTTC
.	.	TRBV19	TRBJ1-2	CASIGTLQGNYGYTF	TGTGCCAGCATAGGGACACTCCAAGGAAACTATGGCTACACCTTC
.	few	TRBV30	TRBJ2-5	CAWSPGHGEAQYF	TGTGCCTGGAGTCCGGGGCATGGGGAGGCCCAGTACTTC